This T cell receptor beta chain was sequenced for a study of blood T cell repertoires in COVID-19. In the study overall: T cells, B-cell-depleted T cells, or PBMCs supplied cDNA or gDNA.

This CDR3 region has 12 residues. The V and J ends lost 4 bases and 10 bases respectively, with 12 bases between them. Germline values: CDR1 SGHKS, CDR2 YYEKEE (reference sequence). The Seattle patients joined while their infection was active and were tracked longitudinally afterward. TCRdb's copy holds only in-frame clones and misses some; the assay was immunoSEQ multiplex PCR. The data hold 87,000 or so clones, with about nine tenths observed a single time. Sequenced sample: peripheral blood. The chain joins TRBV5-5 to TRBJ2-1; perhaps TRBD1 as D (5 bases). This TCR was recovered from a man aged 18 to 30 with COVID-19, enrolled during active disease. The CDR3 here is CASSLPAGEQFF. Written as DNA, the CDR3 is TGTGCCAGCAGCCTACCAGCAGGGGAGCAGTTCTTC.